This T cell receptor beta chain was captured by sequencing in a study of blood T cell repertoires in COVID-19. Study in general: The United States, Italy and Spain were the sources of the acute and convalescent COVID-19 samples.

Study processing details: Amplification of reference gene primers was used by the study to estimate nucleated cell counts. TCRdb's table, derived via immunoSEQ multiplex PCR, lists solely in-frame clones and lacks some. The V and J calls and clone size are taken from that table; D and trimming were inferred from the DNA. The table has around 130,000 clones, approximately 85% seen once. Trimming took off 3 bases at V and 5 bases at J, with 13 bases between the two ends. This CDR3 region has 13 residues. Germline V CDR1 and CDR2: GTSNPN, SVGIG (reference sequence). The sequence came from a human donor in a cohort sampled during active COVID-19. Sequencing input: peripheral blood. This sequence joins TRBV30 and TRBJ2-5, with D perhaps matching TRBD2 (6 bases). CDR3 in amino acids: CAWSSGVRETQYF. CDR3 sequence (DNA): TGTGCCTGGAGCTCGGGAGTTAGGGAGACCCAGTACTTC.